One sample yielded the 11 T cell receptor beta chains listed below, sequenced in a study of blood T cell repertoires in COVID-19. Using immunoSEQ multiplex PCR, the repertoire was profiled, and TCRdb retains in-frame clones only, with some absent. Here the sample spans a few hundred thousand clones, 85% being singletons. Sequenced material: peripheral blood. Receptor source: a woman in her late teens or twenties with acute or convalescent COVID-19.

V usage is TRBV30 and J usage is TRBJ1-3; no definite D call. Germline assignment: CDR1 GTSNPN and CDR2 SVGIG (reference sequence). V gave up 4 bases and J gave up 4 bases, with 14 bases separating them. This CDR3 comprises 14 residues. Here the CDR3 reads CAWNQGLPGNTIYF. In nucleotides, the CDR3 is TGTGCCTGGAATCAAGGACTGCCGGGAAACACCATATATTTT.

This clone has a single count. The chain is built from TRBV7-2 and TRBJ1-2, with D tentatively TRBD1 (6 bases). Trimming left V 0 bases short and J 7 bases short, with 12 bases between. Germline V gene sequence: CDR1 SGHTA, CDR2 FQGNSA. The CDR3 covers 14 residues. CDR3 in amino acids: CASSLAWTDLGYTF. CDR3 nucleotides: TGTGCCAGCAGCTTAGCCTGGACAGACCTTGGCTACACCTTC.

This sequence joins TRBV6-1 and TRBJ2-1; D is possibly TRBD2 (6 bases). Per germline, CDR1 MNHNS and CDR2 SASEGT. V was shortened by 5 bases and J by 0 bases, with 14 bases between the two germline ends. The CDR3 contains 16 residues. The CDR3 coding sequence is TGTGCCAGCAGTCAAGACGGAGGGAGCTCCTACAATGAGCAGTTCTTC. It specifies CASSQDGGSSYNEQFF.

In nucleotides, the CDR3 is TGTGCCAGCAGACGGGGTATCACAGATACGCAGTATTTT. As protein: CASRRGITDTQYF. This chain connects TRBV7-3 to TRBJ2-3; D may be TRBD2 (5 bases). Per germline, CDR1 SGHTA and CDR2 FQGTGA. This CDR3 contains 13 residues. Trimming pared 6 bases from V and 2 bases from J, leaving 9 bases between.

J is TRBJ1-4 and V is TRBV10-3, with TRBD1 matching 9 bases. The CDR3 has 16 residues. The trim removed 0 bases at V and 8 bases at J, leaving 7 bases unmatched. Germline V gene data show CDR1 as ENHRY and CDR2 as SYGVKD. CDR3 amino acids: CAISESPGQGEEKLFF. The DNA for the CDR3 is TGTGCCATCAGTGAGTCTCCGGGACAGGGAGAGGAAAAACTGTTTTTT.

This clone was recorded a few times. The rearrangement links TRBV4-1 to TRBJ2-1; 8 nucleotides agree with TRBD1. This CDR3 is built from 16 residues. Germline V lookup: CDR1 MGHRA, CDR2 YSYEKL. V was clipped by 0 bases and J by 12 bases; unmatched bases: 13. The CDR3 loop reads CASSQEELQGARWQFF. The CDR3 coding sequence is TGCGCCAGCAGCCAAGAAGAGCTGCAGGGGGCGCGGTGGCAGTTCTTC.

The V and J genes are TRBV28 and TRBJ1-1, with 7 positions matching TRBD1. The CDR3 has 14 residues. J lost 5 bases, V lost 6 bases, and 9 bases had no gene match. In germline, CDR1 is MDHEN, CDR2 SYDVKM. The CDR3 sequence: CASRKTGRGTEAFF. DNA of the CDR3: TGTGCCAGCAGGAAGACAGGGCGGGGAACTGAAGCTTTCTTT.

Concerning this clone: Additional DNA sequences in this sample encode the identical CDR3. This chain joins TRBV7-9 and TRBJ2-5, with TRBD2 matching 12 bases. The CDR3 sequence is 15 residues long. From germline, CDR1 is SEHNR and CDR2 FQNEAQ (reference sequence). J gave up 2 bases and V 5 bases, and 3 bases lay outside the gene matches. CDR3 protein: CASSRGLAGQETQYF. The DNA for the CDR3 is TGTGCCAGCAGCCGCGGACTAGCGGGACAAGAGACCCAGTACTTC.

In DNA form, the CDR3 reads TGTGCCAGCAGCGTATACACAGGGACCCACGAGCAGTACTTC. Translation: CASSVYTGTHEQYF. J is TRBJ2-7 and V is TRBV7-9, with D perhaps TRBD1 (6 bases). This CDR3 has 14 amino acids. Germline V lookup: CDR1 SEHNR, CDR2 FQNEAQ (reference sequence). Trimming left V 5 bases short and J 5 bases short, with 16 bases between.

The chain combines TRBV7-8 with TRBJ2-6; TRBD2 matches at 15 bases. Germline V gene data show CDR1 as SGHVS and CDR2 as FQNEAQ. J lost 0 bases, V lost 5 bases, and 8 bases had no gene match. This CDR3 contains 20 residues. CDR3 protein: CASSGGLAGGFNSGANVLTF. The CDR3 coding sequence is TGTGCCAGCAGCGGGGGACTAGCGGGGGGCTTTAACTCTGGGGCCAACGTCCTGACTTTC.

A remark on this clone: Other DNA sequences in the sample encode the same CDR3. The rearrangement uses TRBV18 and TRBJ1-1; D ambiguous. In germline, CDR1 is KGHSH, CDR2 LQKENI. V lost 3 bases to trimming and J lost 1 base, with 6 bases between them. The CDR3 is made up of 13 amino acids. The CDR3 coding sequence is TGTGCCAGCTCACCCGCCGGGAACACTGAAGCTTTCTTT. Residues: CASSPAGNTEAFF.